Listed here is a single T cell receptor (beta chain). Vbeta (60) and Jbeta (13) primers were used in the PCR. Clones were sequenced by immunoSEQ multiplex PCR, and TCRdb holds only the in-frame ones, with some missing. The sample consists of about 94,000 clones, approximately 78% of them appearing once. The data were obtained in a study of cytomegalovirus exposure and HLA in healthy donors. For the study at large: Roughly 85 million unique TCRs from HLA-typed donors made up an early data release.

The CDR3 totals 15 residues. The germline V gene encodes CDR1 KGHSH and CDR2 LQKENI. Trimming cost V 3 bases and J 1 base, with 10 bases left between them. This receptor was taken from a woman aged 55 to 70 in good health and CMV-seronegative. The J gene is TRBJ1-5, the V gene TRBV18, with D tentatively TRBD1 (6 bases). Sequences were obtained from PBMCs. Written as DNA, the CDR3 is TGTGCCAGCTCACCCCGGGACACGAGCAATCAGCCCCAGCATTTT. Its translation is CASSPRDTSNQPQHF. Combining the CDR3 with reference TRBV18 and TRBJ1-5 gives the whole variable domain NAGVMQNPRHLVRRRGQEARLRCSPMKGHSHVYWYRQLPEEGLKFMVYLQKENIIDESGMPKERFSAEFPKEGPSILRIQQVVRGDSAAYFCASSPRDTSNQPQHFGDGTRLSIL.